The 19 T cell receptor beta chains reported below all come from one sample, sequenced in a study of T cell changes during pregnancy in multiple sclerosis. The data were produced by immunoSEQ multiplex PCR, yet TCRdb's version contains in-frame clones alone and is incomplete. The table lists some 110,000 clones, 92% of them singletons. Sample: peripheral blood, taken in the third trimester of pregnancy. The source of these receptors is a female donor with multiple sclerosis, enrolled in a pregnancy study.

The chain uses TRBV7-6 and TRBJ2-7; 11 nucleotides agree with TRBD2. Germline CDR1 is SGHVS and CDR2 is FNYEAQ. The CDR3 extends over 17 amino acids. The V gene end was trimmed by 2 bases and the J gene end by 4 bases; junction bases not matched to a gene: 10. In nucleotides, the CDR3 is TGTGCCAGCAGCTTACACCTAACTAGCGGGGGAGTATACGAGCAGTACTTC. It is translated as CASSLHLTSGGVYEQYF.

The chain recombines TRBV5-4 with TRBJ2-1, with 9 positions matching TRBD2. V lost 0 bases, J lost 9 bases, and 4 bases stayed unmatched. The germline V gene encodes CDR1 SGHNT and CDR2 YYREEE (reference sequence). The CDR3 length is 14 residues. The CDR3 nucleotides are TGTGCCAGCAGCTTGGTTCTAGCGGGGACTGAGCAGTTCTTC. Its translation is CASSLVLAGTEQFF.

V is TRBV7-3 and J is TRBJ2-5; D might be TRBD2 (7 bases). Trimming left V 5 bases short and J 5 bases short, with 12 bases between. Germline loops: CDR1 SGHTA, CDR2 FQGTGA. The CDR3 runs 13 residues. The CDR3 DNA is TGTGCCAGCAGCCGGGGGGCCCGGGAGACCCAGTACTTC. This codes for CASSRGARETQYF.

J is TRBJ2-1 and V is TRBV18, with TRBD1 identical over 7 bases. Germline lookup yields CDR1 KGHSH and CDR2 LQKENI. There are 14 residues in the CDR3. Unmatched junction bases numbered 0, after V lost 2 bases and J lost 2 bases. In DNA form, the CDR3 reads TGTGCCAGCTCACCAGGGACAGCCTACAATGAGCAGTTCTTC. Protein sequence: CASSPGTAYNEQFF.

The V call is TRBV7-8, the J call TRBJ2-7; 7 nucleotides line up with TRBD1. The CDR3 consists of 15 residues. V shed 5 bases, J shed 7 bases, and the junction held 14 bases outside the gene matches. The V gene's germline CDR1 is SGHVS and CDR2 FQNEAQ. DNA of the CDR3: TGTGCCAGCAGCCAAGTAGGGGGCGCTGAAGGGGAGCAGTACTTC. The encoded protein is CASSQVGGAEGEQYF.

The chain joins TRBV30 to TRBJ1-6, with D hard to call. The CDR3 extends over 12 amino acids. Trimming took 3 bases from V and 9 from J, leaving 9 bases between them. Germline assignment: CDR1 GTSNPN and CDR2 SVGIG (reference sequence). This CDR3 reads CAWRKEGSPLHF. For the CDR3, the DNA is TGTGCCTGGAGGAAAGAGGGTTCACCCCTCCACTTT.

In DNA, the CDR3 is TGTGCCAGCAGCTCCGGGGGGGGGACAGTCACAGATACGCAGTATTTT. It codes for CASSSGGGTVTDTQYF. The chain recombines TRBV5-4 with TRBJ2-3; the D gene is possibly TRBD2 (8 bases). CDR3 length equals 16 residues. Trimming left V 3 bases short and J 2 bases short, with 16 bases between. Germline CDR1 reads SGHNT; CDR2 reads YYREEE (reference sequence).

CDR3 nucleotides: TGTGCCAGCAAACAGGGGGCACCTAATGAAAAACTGTTTTTT. Translated, it gives CASKQGAPNEKLFF. This sequence joins TRBV2 and TRBJ1-4, with 9 bases fitting TRBD1. The trim removed 7 bases at V and 3 bases at J, leaving 3 bases unmatched. The CDR3 is 14 amino acids. CDR1 and CDR2 (germline): SNHLY, FYNNEI. The complete variable domain, with remaining parts taken from reference TRBV2 and TRBJ1-4, reads EPEVTQTPSHQVTQMGQEVILRCVPISNHLYFYWYRQILGQKVEFLVSFYNNEISEKSEIFDDQFSVERPDGSNFTLKIRSTKLEDSAMYFCASKQGAPNEKLFFGSGTQLSVL.

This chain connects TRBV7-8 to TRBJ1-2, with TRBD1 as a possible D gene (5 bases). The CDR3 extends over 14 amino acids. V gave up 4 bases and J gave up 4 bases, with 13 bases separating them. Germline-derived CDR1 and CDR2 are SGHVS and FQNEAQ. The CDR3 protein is CASSSGGTLYGYTF. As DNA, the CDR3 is TGTGCCAGCAGCTCGGGGGGGACGCTCTATGGCTACACCTTC. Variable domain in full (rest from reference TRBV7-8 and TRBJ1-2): GAGVSQSPRYKVAKRGQDVALRCDPISGHVSLFWYQQALGQGPEFLTYFQNEAQLDKSGLPSDRFFAERPEGSVSTLKIQRTQQEDSAVYLCASSSGGTLYGYTFGSGTRLTVV.

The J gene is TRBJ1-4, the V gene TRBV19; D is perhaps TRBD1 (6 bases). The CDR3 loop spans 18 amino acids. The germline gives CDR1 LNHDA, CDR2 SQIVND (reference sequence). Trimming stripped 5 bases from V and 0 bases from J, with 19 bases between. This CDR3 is CASSPQGTTSATNEKLFF. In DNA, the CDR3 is TGTGCCAGTAGTCCACAGGGAACCACAAGTGCAACTAATGAAAAACTGTTTTTT.

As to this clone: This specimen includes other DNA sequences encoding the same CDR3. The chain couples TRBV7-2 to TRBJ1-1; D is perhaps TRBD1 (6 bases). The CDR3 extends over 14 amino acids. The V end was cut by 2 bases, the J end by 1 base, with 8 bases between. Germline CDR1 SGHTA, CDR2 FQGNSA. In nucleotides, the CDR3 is TGTGCCAGCAGCTTACTACAGGGGAACACTGAAGCTTTCTTT. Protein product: CASSLLQGNTEAFF.

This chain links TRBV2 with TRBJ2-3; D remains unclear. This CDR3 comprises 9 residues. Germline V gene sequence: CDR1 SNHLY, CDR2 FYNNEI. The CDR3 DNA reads TGTGCTGTCGGGGATACGCAGTATTTT. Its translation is CAVGDTQYF.

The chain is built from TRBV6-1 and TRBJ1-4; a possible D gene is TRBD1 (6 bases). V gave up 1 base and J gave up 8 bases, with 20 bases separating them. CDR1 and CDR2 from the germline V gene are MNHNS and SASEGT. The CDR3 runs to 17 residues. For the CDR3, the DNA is TGTGCCAGCAGTGAAGGAGTTAACAGGGCTGTTAAGGAAAAACTGTTTTTT. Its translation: CASSEGVNRAVKEKLFF.

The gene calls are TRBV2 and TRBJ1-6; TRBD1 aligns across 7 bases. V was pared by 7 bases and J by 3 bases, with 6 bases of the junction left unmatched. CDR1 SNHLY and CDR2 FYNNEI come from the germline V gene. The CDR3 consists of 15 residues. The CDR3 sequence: CASKGASGYNSPLHF. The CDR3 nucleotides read TGTGCCAGCAAGGGGGCCTCAGGCTATAATTCACCCCTCCACTTT.

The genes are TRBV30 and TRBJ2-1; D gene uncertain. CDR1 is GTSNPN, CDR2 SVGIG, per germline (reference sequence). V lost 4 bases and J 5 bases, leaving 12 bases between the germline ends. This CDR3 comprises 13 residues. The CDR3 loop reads CAWTLRSNNEQFF. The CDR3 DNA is TGTGCCTGGACTCTTAGGAGCAACAATGAGCAGTTCTTC.

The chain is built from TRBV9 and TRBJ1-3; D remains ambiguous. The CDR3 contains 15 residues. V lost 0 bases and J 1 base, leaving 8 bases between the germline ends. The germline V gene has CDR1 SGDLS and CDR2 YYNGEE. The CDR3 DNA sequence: TGTGCCAGCAGCGTAGGCGGCAGTTCTGGAAACACCATATATTTT. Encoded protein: CASSVGGSSGNTIYF.

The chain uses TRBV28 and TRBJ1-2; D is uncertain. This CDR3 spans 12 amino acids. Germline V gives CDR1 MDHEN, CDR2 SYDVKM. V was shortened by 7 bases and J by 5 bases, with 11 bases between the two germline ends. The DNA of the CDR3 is TGTGCCAGCACCAAGACTCGGTATGGCTACACCTTC. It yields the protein CASTKTRYGYTF.

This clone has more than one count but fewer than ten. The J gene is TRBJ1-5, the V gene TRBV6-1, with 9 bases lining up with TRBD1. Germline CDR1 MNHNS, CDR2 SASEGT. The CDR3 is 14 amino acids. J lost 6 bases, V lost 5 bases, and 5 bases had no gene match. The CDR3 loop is CASSQQGAGQPQHF. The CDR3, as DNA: TGTGCCAGCAGTCAACAGGGGGCAGGTCAGCCCCAGCATTTT.

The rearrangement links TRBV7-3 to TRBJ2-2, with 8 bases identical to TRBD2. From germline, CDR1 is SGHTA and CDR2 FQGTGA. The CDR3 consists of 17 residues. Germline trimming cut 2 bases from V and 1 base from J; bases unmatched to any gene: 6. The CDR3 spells CASSLSGLAGNTGELFF. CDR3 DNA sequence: TGTGCCAGCAGCTTATCTGGGCTAGCGGGGAACACCGGGGAGCTGTTTTTT. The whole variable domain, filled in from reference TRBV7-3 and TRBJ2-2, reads GAGVSQTPSNKVTEKGKYVELRCDPISGHTALYWYRQSLGQGPEFLIYFQGTGAADDSGLPNDRFFAVRPEGSVSTLKIQRTERGDSAVYLCASSLSGLAGNTGELFFGEGSRLTVL.